These T cell receptor beta chains were read from a single sample in a study of human T cells and chemical hapten exposure. One entry per CDR3 protein, called by TCRdb with MiXCR from the RACE reads. This repertoire shows about 90,000 distinct CDR3 sequences, roughly a tenth found once; its top ten account for 1.1%. The material was whole blood, obtained in connection with sensitization to the hapten diphenylcyclopropenone (DPC). The receptors were sampled from a woman in her 30s with alopecia areata. Some clones in this sample may be carry-over from other donors' samples. The CDR3 runs from the conserved cysteine through the conserved F or W. A D gene is named only where the DNA matches it firmly. Clone size, where shown, is once, few, many, or a class for clones that have expanded.

V	length	J	size	D	CDR3	DNA
TRBV20-1	11	TRBJ2-1	many	-	CSARGRNEQFF	TGCAGTGCTAGAGGTAGAAATGAGCAGTTCTTC
TRBV6-2/TRBV6-3	15	TRBJ2-1	few	TRBD2	CASSRGLAGINEQFF	TGTGCCAGCAGCAGGGGACTAGCGGGAATCAATGAGCAGTTCTTC
TRBV6-2/TRBV6-3	16	TRBJ2-1	-	-	CASSYQRLYVNNEQFF	TGTGCCAGCAGTTACCAGCGCCTGTATGTAAACAATGAGCAGTTCTTC
TRBV13	13	TRBJ1-5	many	TRBD1	CASSLGATGERHF	TGTGCCAGCAGCTTAGGGGCGACAGGGGAGAGGCATTTT
TRBV7-6	12	TRBJ2-2	few	-	CASSTDAGELFF	TGTGCCAGCAGCACAGACGCCGGGGAGCTGTTTTTT
TRBV20-1	14	TRBJ2-3	few	TRBD2	CSASPGLAGHTQYF	TGCAGTGCCAGCCCGGGACTAGCGGGGCATACGCAGTATTTT
TRBV7-8	14	TRBJ2-1	-	-	CASSPYGSYNEQFF	TGTGCCAGCAGCCCGTACGGGTCCTACAATGAGCAGTTCTTC
TRBV6-6	15	TRBJ1-5	few	TRBD1	CASSLQGASSQPQHF	TGTGCCAGCAGCCTACAGGGGGCGAGTAGTCAGCCCCAGCATTTT
TRBV4-2	12	TRBJ2-7	few	-	CASSSLSGEQYF	TGTGCCAGCAGCTCCCTATCCGGCGAGCAGTACTTC
TRBV6-4	15	TRBJ2-3	-	TRBD2	CASSDGAGQRDTQYF	TGTGCCAGCAGTGACGGAGCGGGGCAGAGGGATACGCAGTATTTT
TRBV6-5	15	TRBJ1-1	few	-	CTSSYSRGGYTEAFF	TGTACCAGCAGTTACTCGAGAGGGGGTTACACTGAAGCTTTCTTT
TRBV7-9	16	TRBJ1-4	many	-	CASSFGQTIPLGKLFF	TGTGCCAGCAGCTTCGGACAGACTATACCCCTTGGAAAACTGTTTTTT
TRBV29-1	14	TRBJ2-3	many	-	CSGSKGTGSDTQYF	TGCAGCGGATCCAAGGGGACGGGCTCAGATACGCAGTATTTT
TRBV7-2	15	TRBJ1-1	many	-	CASSPNQGLITEAFF	TGTGCCAGCAGCCCCAATCAGGGTTTAATCACTGAAGCTTTCTTT
TRBV3-1	14	TRBJ2-5	many	-	CASSQWTDGETQYF	TGTGCCAGCAGCCAATGGACAGACGGGGAGACCCAGTACTTC
TRBV6-6	20	TRBJ2-1	-	-	CASSYSISRRPGTASNEQFF	TGTGCCAGCAGTTACTCGATTAGTCGTCGTCCGGGGACGGCTTCCAATGAGCAGTTCTTC
TRBV7-8	17	TRBJ2-6	few	-	CASSARDKGSGANVLTF	TGTGCCAGCAGCGCCCGGGACAAAGGCTCTGGGGCCAACGTCCTGACTTTC
TRBV28	15	TRBJ1-2	-	-	CASISTFVGFYGYTF	TGTGCCAGCATTTCAACGTTCGTCGGATTCTATGGCTACACCTTC
TRBV20-1	15	TRBJ1-1	many	-	CSASLAGQWDTEAFF	TGCAGTGCTAGCCTTGCAGGACAATGGGACACTGAAGCTTTCTTT
TRBV4-1	12	TRBJ2-3	many	-	CASSRVGDTQYF	TGCGCCAGCAGCCGCGTAGGGGATACGCAGTATTTT
TRBV20-1	14	TRBJ1-6	-	-	CSAMSGSYNSPLHF	TGCAGTGCTATGAGCGGCTCCTATAATTCACCCCTCCACTTT
TRBV3-1	14	TRBJ2-5	many	-	CASRQNTIQETQYF	TGTGCCAGCAGACAAAACACTATCCAAGAGACCCAGTACTTC
TRBV12-3/TRBV12-4	14	TRBJ2-7	many	-	CASSWRDGAYEQYF	TGTGCCAGCAGTTGGAGGGATGGGGCCTACGAGCAGTACTTC
TRBV21-1	20	TRBJ1-5	many	-	CASSNLSNCRDTTLNQPQHF	TGTGCCAGCAGCAATCTTTCAAATTGCCGCGACACCACTCTAAATCAGCCCCAGCATTTT
TRBV3-1	11	TRBJ1-1	many	-	CASSHLTEAFF	TGTGCCAGCAGCCATCTCACTGAAGCTTTCTTT
TRBV12-2	22	TRBJ1-5	-	-	CASRLVAGFLTGRKRSNQPQHF	TGTGCAAGTCGCTTAGTAGCCGGATTTTTAACAGGGAGGAAGAGGAGCAATCAGCCCCAGCATTTT
TRBV3-1	13	TRBJ1-1	-	-	CASSPRDDPEAFF	TGTGCCAGCAGTCCACGGGACGACCCTGAAGCTTTCTTT
TRBV12-3/TRBV12-4	15	TRBJ2-3	many	TRBD2	CASSYGLAATDTQYF	TGTGCCAGCAGTTACGGACTAGCGGCCACAGATACGCAGTATTTT
TRBV11-2	13	TRBJ1-5	few	-	CASSSNFNQPQHF	TGTGCCAGCAGCTCAAATTTCAATCAGCCCCAGCATTTT
TRBV20-1	16	TRBJ1-3	many	TRBD1	CSARRTGYGPGNTIYF	TGCAGTGCTAGGAGGACAGGCTACGGGCCTGGAAACACCATATATTTT
TRBV6-4	16	TRBJ2-1	many	TRBD2	CASSDSAAGGAHEQFF	TGTGCCAGCAGTGACTCGGCTGCGGGAGGGGCCCATGAGCAGTTCTTC
TRBV6-4	16	TRBJ2-3	many	TRBD2	CASSDGQAGSTDTQYF	TGTGCCAGCAGTGACGGGCAAGCGGGGAGCACAGATACGCAGTATTTT
TRBV19	13	TRBJ2-5	few	TRBD1	CASNDRVGETQYF	TGTGCCAGTAATGACAGGGTTGGAGAGACCCAGTACTTC
TRBV10-2	13	TRBJ1-5	-	-	CASSLGLGQPQHF	TGCGCCAGCAGTTTGGGGTTGGGTCAGCCCCAGCATTTT
TRBV30	14	TRBJ2-7	few	TRBD1	CAWSGPGQGDEQYF	TGTGCCTGGAGTGGACCGGGACAGGGGGACGAGCAGTACTTC
TRBV28	15	TRBJ2-1	-	-	CASSLRRAGRDEQFF	TGTGCCAGCAGTTTAAGGCGGGCAGGGCGGGATGAGCAGTTCTTC
TRBV28	14	TRBJ2-1	-	-	CASSLGRSYNEQFF	TGTGCCAGCAGTTTAGGCAGGTCCTACAATGAGCAGTTCTTC
TRBV7-8	16	TRBJ2-3	-	-	CASSFTGWLGTDTQYF	TGTGCCAGCAGCTTTACAGGGTGGTTGGGCACAGATACGCAGTATTTT
TRBV6-5	12	TRBJ1-2	many	-	CASRGPIYGYTF	TGTGCCAGCAGAGGACCGATCTATGGCTACACCTTC
TRBV18	13	TRBJ1-1	many	-	CASSLQWNTEAFF	TGTGCCAGCTCCCTCCAGTGGAACACTGAAGCTTTCTTT
TRBV7-9	16	TRBJ2-5	many	-	CASSSNPRGLQETQYF	TGTGCCAGCAGCTCCAATCCCAGGGGACTGCAAGAGACCCAGTACTTC
TRBV11-2	15	TRBJ2-1	few	-	CASSETGSGYNEQFF	TGTGCCAGCAGTGAGACCGGCAGTGGTTACAATGAGCAGTTCTTC
TRBV29-1	13	TRBJ2-5	-	TRBD2	CSGGPGGQETQYF	TGCAGCGGAGGCCCGGGGGGGCAAGAGACCCAGTACTTC
TRBV27	15	TRBJ2-3	many	-	CASSPPWAITDTQYF	TGTGCCAGCAGTCCGCCTTGGGCCATCACAGATACGCAGTATTTT
TRBV7-9	15	TRBJ2-7	many	-	CASSSAGLRSYEQYF	TGTGCCAGCAGCTCCGCGGGACTCCGATCCTACGAGCAGTACTTC